This T cell receptor beta chain was sequenced in a study of shared clonotypes between healthy human individuals. Sequencing used immunoSEQ multiplex PCR; TCRdb keeps in-frame clones, though not all of them. This table has 2 million to 2.5 million clones, 90% to 95% appearing once. V shed 10 bases, J shed 7 bases, and the junction held 8 bases outside the gene matches. This CDR3 comprises 13 residues. From germline, CDR1 is SNHLY and CDR2 FYNNEI. Sequenced material: naive CD4+ T cells from PBMCs. Subset indicated: CD45RA+ positively selected. The TCR comes from a man younger than 35 in good health. Some clones in this sample may be carry-over from other donors' samples. The chain has TRBV2 and TRBJ2-7; 12 bases align to TRBD2. The CDR3 bases are TGTGCCACGGGAGGCACTAGCGGGAGGGAGCAGTACTTC. Its translation is CATGGTSGREQYF.